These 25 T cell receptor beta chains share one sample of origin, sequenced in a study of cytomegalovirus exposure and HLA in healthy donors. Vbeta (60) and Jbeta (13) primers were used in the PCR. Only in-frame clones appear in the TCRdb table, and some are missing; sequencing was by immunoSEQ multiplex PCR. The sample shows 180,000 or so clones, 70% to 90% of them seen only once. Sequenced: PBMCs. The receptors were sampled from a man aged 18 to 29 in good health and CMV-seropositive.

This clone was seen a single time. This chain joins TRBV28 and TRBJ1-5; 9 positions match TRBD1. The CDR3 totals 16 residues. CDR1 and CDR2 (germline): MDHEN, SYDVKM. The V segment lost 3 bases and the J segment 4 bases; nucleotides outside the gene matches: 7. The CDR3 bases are TGTGCCAGCAGTTTTCCGGGACAGGGAGTAAATCAGCCCCAGCATTTT. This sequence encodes CASSFPGQGVNQPQHF.

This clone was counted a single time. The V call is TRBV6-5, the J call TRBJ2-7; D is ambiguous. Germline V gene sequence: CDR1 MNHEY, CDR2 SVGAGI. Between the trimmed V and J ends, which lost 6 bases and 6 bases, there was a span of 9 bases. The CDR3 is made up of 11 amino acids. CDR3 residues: CASRIAGEQYF. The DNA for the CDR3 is TGTGCCAGCAGAATAGCCGGCGAGCAGTACTTC.

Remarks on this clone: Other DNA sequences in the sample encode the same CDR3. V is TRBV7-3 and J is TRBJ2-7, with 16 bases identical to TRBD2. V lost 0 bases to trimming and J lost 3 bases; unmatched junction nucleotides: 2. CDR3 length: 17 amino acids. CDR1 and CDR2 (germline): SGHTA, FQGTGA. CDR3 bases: TGTGCCAGCAGCTTAACGGGACTAGCGGGGGGGAGCTACGAGCAGTACTTC. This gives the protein CASSLTGLAGGSYEQYF.

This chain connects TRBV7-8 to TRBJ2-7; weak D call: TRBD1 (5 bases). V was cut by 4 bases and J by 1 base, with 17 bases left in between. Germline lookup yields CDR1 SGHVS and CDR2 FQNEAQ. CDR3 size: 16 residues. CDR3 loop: CASSWPPGQDSYEQYF. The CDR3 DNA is TGTGCCAGCAGCTGGCCGCCAGGGCAAGATTCCTACGAGCAGTACTTC. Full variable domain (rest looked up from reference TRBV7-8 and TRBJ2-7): GAGVSQSPRYKVAKRGQDVALRCDPISGHVSLFWYQQALGQGPEFLTYFQNEAQLDKSGLPSDRFFAERPEGSVSTLKIQRTQQEDSAVYLCASSWPPGQDSYEQYFGPGTRLTVT.

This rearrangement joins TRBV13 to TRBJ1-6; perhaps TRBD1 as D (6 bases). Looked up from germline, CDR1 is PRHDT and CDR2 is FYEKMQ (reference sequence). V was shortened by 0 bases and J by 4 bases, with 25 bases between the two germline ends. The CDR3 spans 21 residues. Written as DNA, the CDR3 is TGTGCCAGCAGCTTAGGCCTTGGGGCCCTTAAAGGGGGTACTTATAATTCACCCCTCCACTTT. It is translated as CASSLGLGALKGGTYNSPLHF.

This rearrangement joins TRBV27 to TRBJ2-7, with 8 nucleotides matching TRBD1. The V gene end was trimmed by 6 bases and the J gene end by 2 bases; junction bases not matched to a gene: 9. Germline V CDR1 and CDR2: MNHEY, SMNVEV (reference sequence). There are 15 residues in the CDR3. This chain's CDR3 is CASSRSIQGAYEQYF. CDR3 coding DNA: TGTGCCAGCAGCCGTTCCATACAGGGGGCCTACGAGCAGTACTTC.

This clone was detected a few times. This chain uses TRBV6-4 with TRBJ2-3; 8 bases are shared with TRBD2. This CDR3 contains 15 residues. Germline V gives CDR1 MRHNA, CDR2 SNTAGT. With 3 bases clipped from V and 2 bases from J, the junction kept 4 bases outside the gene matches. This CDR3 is CASSENGGATDTQYF. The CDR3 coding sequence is TGTGCCAGCAGTGAGAACGGGGGGGCCACAGATACGCAGTATTTT.

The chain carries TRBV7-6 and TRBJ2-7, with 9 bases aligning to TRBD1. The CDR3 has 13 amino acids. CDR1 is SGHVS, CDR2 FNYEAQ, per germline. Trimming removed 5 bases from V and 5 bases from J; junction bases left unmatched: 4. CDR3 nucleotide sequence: TGTGCCAGCAGCGAACGGACAGGGGACGAGCAGTACTTC. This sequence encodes CASSERTGDEQYF.

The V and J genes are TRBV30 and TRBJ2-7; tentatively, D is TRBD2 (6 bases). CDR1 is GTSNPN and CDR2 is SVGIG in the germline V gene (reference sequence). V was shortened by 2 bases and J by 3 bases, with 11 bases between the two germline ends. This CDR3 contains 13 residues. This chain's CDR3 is CAWSTGGVYEQYF. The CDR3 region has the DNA TGTGCCTGGAGTACGGGCGGGGTCTACGAGCAGTACTTC.

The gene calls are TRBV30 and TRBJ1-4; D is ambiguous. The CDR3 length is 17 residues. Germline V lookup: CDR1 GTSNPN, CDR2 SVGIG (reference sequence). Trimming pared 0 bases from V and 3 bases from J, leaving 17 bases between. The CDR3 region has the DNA TGTGCCTGGAGTGTAATATTCGCGGCTCGGGCTAATGAAAAACTGTTTTTT. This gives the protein CAWSVIFAARANEKLFF.

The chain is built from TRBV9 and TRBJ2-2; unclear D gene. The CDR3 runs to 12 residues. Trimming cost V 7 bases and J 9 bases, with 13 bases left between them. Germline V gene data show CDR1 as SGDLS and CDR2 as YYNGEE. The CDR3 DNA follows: TGTGCCAGCGAGCAGCGAGACCGGGAGCTGTTTTTT. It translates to CASEQRDRELFF.

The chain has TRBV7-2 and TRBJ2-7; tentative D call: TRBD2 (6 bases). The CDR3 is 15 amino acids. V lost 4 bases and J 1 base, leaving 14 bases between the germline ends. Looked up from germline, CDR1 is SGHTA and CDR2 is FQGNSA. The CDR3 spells CASSSFRGGSYEQYF. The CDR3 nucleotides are TGTGCCAGCAGCTCGTTTAGGGGAGGATCCTACGAGCAGTACTTC. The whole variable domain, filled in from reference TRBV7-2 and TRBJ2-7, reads GAGVSQSPSNKVTEKGKDVELRCDPISGHTALYWYRQSLGQGLEFLIYFQGNSAPDKSGLPSDRFSAERTGGSVSTLTIQRTQQEDSAVYLCASSSFRGGSYEQYFGPGTRLTVT.

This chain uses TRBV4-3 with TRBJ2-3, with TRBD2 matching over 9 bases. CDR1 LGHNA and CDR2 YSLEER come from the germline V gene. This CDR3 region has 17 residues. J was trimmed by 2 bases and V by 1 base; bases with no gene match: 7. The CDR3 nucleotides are TGCGCCAGCAGCCAAGGTGTAGCGGGGGAGTTCACAGATACGCAGTATTTT. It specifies CASSQGVAGEFTDTQYF.

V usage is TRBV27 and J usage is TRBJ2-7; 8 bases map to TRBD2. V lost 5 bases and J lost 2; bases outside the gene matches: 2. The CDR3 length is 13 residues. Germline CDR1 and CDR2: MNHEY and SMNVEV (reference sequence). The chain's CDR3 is CASSPGLAYEQYF. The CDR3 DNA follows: TGTGCCAGCAGTCCGGGACTAGCCTACGAGCAGTACTTC.

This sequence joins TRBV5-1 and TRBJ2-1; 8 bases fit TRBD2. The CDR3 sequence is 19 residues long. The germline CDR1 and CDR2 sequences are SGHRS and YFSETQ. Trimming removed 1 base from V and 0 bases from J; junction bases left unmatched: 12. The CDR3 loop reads CASSLRGSSGASSYNEQFF. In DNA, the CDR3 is TGCGCCAGCAGCTTGAGAGGTAGTAGCGGGGCGAGCTCCTACAATGAGCAGTTCTTC.

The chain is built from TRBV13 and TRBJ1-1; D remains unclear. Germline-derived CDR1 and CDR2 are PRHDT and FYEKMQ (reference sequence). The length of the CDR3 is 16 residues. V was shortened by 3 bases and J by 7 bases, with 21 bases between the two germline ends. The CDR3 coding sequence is TGTGCCAGCAGCTTCCGACTCCCCGGTGCTGTCGATGAAGCTTTCTTT. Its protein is CASSFRLPGAVDEAFF.

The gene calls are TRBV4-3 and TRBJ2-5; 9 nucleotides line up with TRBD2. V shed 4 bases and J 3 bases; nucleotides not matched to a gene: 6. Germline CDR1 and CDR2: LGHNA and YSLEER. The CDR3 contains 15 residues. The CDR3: CASSPRVAGEETQYF. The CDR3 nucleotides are TGCGCCAGCAGCCCCCGGGTAGCGGGGGAAGAGACCCAGTACTTC.

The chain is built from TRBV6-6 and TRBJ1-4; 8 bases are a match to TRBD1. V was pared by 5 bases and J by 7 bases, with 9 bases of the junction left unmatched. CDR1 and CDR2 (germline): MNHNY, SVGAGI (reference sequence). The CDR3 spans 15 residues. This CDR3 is CASSRTGTDSEKLFF. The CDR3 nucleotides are TGTGCCAGCAGTAGGACAGGGACGGATTCTGAAAAACTGTTTTTT.

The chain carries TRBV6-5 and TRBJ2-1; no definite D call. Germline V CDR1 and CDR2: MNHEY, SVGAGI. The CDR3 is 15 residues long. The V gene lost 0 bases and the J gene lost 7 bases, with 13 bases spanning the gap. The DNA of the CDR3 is TGTGCCAGCAGTTACTCCGCGACTTATAAAAATGAGCAGTTCTTC. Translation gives CASSYSATYKNEQFF.

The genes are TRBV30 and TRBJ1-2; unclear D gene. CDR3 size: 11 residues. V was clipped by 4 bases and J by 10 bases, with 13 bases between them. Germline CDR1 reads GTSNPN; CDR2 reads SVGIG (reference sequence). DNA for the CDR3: TGTGCCTGGATCATTAACCTATACTACACCTTC. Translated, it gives CAWIINLYYTF. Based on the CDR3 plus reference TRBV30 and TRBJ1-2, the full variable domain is SQTIHQWPATLVQPVGSPLSLECTVEGTSNPNLYWYRQAAGRGLQLLFYSVGIGQISSEVPQNLSASRPQDRQFILSSKKLLLSDSGFYLCAWIINLYYTFGSGTRLTVV.

The CDR3 sequence is CAIGGTIQYF. Written as DNA, the CDR3 is TGTGCCATCGGGGGCACCATTCAGTACTTC. This rearrangement joins TRBV10-3 to TRBJ2-4, with D maybe TRBD1 (6 bases). The germline V and J ends were trimmed by 8 bases and 9 bases, with 8 bases remaining between them. The CDR3 is made up of 10 amino acids. CDR1 is ENHRY, CDR2 SYGVKD, per germline.

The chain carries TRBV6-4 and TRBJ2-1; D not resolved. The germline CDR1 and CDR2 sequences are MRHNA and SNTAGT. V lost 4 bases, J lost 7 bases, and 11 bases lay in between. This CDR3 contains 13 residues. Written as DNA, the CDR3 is TGTGCCAGCAGTGCTACATCTAGTAATGAGCAGTTCTTC. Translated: CASSATSSNEQFF.

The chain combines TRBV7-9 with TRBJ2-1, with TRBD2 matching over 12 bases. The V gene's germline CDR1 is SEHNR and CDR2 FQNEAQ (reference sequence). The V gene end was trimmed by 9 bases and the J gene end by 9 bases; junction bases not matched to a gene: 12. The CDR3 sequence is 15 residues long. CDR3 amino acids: CASARASGGDLEQFF. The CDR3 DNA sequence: TGTGCCAGTGCACGGGCTAGCGGGGGGGATCTTGAGCAGTTCTTC.

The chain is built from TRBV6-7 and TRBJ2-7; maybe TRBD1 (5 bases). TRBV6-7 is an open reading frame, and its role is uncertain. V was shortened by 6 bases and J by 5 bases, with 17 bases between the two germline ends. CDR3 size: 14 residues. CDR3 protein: CASSPNGRANEQYF. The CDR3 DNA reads TGTGCCAGCAGCCCAAACGGCAGGGCTAACGAGCAGTACTTC.

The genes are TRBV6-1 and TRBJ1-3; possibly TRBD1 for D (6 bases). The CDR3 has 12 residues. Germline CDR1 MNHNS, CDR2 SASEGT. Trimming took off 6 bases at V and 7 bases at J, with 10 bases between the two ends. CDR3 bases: TGTGCCAGCAGCGACAGGTTCAACACCATATATTTT. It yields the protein CASSDRFNTIYF.